Reported below is one T cell receptor beta chain. The clone's antigen remains unknown. No base quality values were provided; no much bigger clone lies one nucleotide off. The collaborating institutions used their own protocols to collect whole blood in K2EDTA tubes. For TCRbeta analysis, collaborators shipped samples in one of three forms: frozen whole blood, isolated PBMCs, or DNA extracted from either of those sample types. TCRbeta CDR3 regions were amplified from genomic DNA by means of the immunoSEQ Assay, a bias-controlled multiplex PCR. The authors' analysis ran thus. The number of nucleated cells in each sample was estimated from the amplification of reference gene primers within the assay. To quantify the absolute abundance of each unique TCRbeta CDR3 rearrangement, sequence reads were collapsed and filtered. For each sample, productive Simpson clonality was calculated as the square root of Simpson's diversity index over productive rearrangements. TCRdb obtained this table from immuneACCESS and retained in-frame rearrangements with V and J assigned. These tables miss some clones; where compared with another copy, unresolved V genes account for less than half of the shortfall, and the remainder is unexplained. V, J and clone size were drawn from that table, and D and trimming were deduced from the DNA. The sample table holds around 170,000 clones, of which 80% were seen once. Approximately 7% of the sample belongs to the ten largest clones.

The data stem from a study of blood T cell repertoires in COVID-19 (dated by TCRdb to about 2020). For the wider study: The collaborator samples originated in the United States, Italy and Spain and spanned the acute and convalescent phases of COVID-19. The sample metadata nearly always contained a de-identified subject ID, COVID-19 status, age in years and sex. Deeply sampled blood TCRbeta repertoires from subjects exposed to, actively infected with, or recovered from COVID-19 were included in the dataset. The material from the prospective study consisted of cDNA or gDNA derived from T cells, B-cell-depleted T cells, or PBMCs. A freely available public database, intended as a resource for researchers studying the immune response to SARS-CoV-2, is where the repertoires were released. Samples were obtained from the ongoing ImmuneRACE study (first 160 participants) and from 1,254 subjects provided by 6 global collaborators. HLA class I and class II types, where available, came from metadata supplied by the sample provider rather than from assay-based typing. General study outcomes and caveats: The amount of clinical and demographic metadata varied by source and participant and was provided uncurated.

The source material was peripheral blood. The sequence came from a man aged 70 or older with active or convalescent COVID-19.

The DNA is TGTGCCTTTACCGCCGGGACAGGGAATGGCTACACCTTC. Its protein product is CAFTAGTGNGYTF. This chain is built from TRBV30 and TRBJ1-2; 9 junctional bases match TRBD1. V is trimmed back by 7 bases and J by 6 bases, and the junction contains 9 bases that no gene match accounts for. Reading the germline V gene (reference sequence) gives CDR1 GTSNPN and CDR2 SVGIG. Taken from cysteine to phenylalanine, the CDR3 has 13 residues. Only the CDR3 region is kept as DNA, spanning 39 bases read in frame from base 1.